This T cell receptor (beta chain) is from a study of T-cell reconstitution after alpha-beta-depleted transplantation in children. This clonotype occurred many times. Library preparation (for TCRbeta) was performed with unique molecular identifiers. MiXCR, applied by TCRdb to the PCR reads, yields one record per CDR3 protein. The repertoire holds about 370,000 distinct CDR3 sequences, with 20% as singletons. Trimming removed 6 bases from V and 3 bases from J; junction bases left unmatched: 6. The CDR3 loop spans 14 amino acids. Germline CDR1 DFQATT, CDR2 SNEGSKA (reference sequence). The receptor's source is a human donor who donated a stem cell graft to a child with acute myeloid leukemia. The input for sequencing was PBMCs from the stem cell graft donor, taken from the stem cell graft. The chain is built from TRBV20-1 and TRBJ2-2, with TRBD1 matching 8 bases. CDR3 sequence reads: CSAPLTGDTGELFF. In DNA form, the CDR3 reads TGCAGTGCCCCGTTGACAGGGGACACCGGGGAGCTGTTTTTT.